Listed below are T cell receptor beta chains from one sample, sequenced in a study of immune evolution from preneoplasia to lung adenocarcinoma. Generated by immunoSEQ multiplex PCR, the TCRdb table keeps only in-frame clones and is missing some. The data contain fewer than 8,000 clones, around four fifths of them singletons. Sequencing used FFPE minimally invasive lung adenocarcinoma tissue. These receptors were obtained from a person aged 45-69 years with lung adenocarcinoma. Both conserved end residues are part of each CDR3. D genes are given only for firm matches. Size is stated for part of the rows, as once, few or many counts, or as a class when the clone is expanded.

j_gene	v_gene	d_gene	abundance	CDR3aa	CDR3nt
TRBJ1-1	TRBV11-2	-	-	CASSFQGNTEAFF	TGTGCCAGCAGCTTTCAGGGGAACACTGAAGCTTTCTTT
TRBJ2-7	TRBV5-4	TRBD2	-	CASSSTTSGRRSEQYF	TGTGCCAGCAGCTCGACGACTAGCGGGAGGCGGAGCGAGCAGTACTTC
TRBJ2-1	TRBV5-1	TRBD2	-	CASSPTGLAGINEQFF	TGCGCCAGCAGCCCGACGGGACTAGCGGGAATAAATGAGCAGTTCTTC
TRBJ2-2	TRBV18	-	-	CASSPLTTGELFF	TGTGCCAGCTCACCACTGACCACCGGGGAGCTGTTTTTT
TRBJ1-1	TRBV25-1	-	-	CASSYRTRSITEAFF	TGTGCCAGCAGTTACCGGACGCGATCTATCACTGAAGCTTTCTTT
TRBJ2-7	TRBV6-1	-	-	CASSRDLLSYEQYF	TGTGCCAGCAGTCGGGACTTACTCTCCTACGAGCAGTACTTC
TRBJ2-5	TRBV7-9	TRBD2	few	CASTPDGGESRETQYF	TGTGCCAGCACCCCGGATGGGGGGGAGTCTCGGGAGACCCAGTACTTC
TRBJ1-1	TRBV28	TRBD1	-	CATLGTGAVNTEAFF	TGTGCCACCTTAGGGACAGGAGCAGTGAACACTGAAGCTTTCTTT
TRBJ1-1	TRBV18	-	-	CASSASGNTEAFF	TGTGCCAGCTCAGCCTCGGGGAACACTGAAGCTTTCTTT
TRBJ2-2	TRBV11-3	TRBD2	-	CASSPGLARTGELFF	TGTGCCAGCAGCCCGGGACTAGCGAGGACCGGGGAGCTGTTTTTT
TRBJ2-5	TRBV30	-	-	CAWSNTGETQYF	TGTGCCTGGAGTAACACTGGTGAGACCCAGTACTTC
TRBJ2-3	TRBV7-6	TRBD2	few	CASSLDRLAASTDTQYF	TGTGCCAGCAGCTTAGATCGGCTAGCGGCTAGCACAGATACGCAGTATTTT
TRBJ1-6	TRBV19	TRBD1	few	CASSIPTGYNSPLHF	TGTGCCAGTAGTATTCCGACAGGGTATAATTCACCCCTCCACTTT
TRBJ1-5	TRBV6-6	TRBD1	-	CASTGTGRDQPQHF	TGTGCCAGCACGGGGACAGGCCGTGATCAGCCCCAGCATTTT
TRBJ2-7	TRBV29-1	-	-	CSVVFEGNSLEQYF	TGCAGCGTTGTTTTCGAAGGCAACTCTCTCGAGCAGTACTTC
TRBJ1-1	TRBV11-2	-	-	CASSLTVNTEAFF	TGTGCCAGCAGCTTAACAGTGAACACTGAAGCTTTCTTT
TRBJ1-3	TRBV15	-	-	CATSRRGSGNTIYF	TGTGCCACCTCCCGAAGGGGATCTGGAAACACCATATATTTT
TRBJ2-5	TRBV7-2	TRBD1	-	CASSKGTGQETQYF	TGTGCCAGCAGCAAAGGGACAGGCCAAGAGACCCAGTACTTC
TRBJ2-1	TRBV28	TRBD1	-	CASSRGTGVTYNEQFF	TGTGCCAGCAGCCGAGGAACAGGGGTGACCTACAATGAGCAGTTCTTC
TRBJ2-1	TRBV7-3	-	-	CASSLTSGQPYNEQFF	TGTGCCAGCAGCTTAACTAGCGGTCAGCCCTACAATGAGCAGTTCTTC
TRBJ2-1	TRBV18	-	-	CASSPPAASSYNEQFF	TGTGCCAGCTCACCACCGGCGGCTAGCTCCTACAATGAGCAGTTCTTC
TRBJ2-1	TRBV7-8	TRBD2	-	CASSPEPYTSGRMGEQFF	TGTGCCAGCAGCCCCGAGCCCTATACTAGCGGGAGAATGGGTGAGCAGTTCTTC
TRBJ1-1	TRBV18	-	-	CASSPGSNTEAFF	TGTGCCAGCTCACCAGGGAGCAACACTGAAGCTTTCTTT
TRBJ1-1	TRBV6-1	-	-	CASIIETGNTEAFF	TGTGCCAGCATTATTGAGACAGGGAACACTGAAGCTTTCTTT
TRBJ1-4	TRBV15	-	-	CATSSDSGGLDEKLFF	TGTGCCACCAGCAGCGACAGTGGGGGCTTAGATGAAAAACTGTTTTTT
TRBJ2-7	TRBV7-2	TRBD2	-	CASSLHTGGGYEQYF	TGTGCCAGCAGCTTACATACGGGGGGGGGTTACGAGCAGTACTTC
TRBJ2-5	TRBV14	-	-	CASSQDAAGGETQYF	TGTGCCAGCAGCCAAGACGCCGCAGGAGGCGAGACCCAGTACTTC
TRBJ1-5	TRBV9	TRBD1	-	CASSGGGSNQPQHF	TGTGCCAGCAGCGGAGGGGGCAGCAATCAGCCCCAGCATTTT
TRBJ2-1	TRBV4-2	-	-	CASSGHFFSSYNEQFF	TGTGCCAGCAGCGGACACTTCTTTAGCTCCTACAATGAGCAGTTCTTC
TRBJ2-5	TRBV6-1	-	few	CASSVWVYQETQYF	TGTGCCAGCAGTGTTTGGGTTTACCAAGAGACCCAGTACTTC
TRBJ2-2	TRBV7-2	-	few	CASSQGRELFF	TGTGCCAGCAGCCAAGGCAGGGAGCTGTTTTTT
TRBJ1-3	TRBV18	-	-	CASSPPLTAGNTIYF	TGTGCCAGCTCACCACCCCTAACGGCTGGAAACACCATATATTTT
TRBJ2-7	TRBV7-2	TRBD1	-	CASSLGRGRYEQYF	TGTGCCAGCAGCTTAGGCAGGGGGCGTTACGAGCAGTACTTC
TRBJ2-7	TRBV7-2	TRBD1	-	CASSPTAGQGYEQYF	TGTGCCAGCAGCCCCACGGCTGGACAGGGCTACGAGCAGTACTTC
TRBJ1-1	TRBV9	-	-	CASSVGAGDEAFF	TGTGCCAGCAGCGTAGGGGCAGGGGACGAAGCTTTCTTT
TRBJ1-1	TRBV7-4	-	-	CASSERGRMNTEAFF	TGTGCCAGCAGCGAAAGAGGACGGATGAACACTGAAGCTTTCTTT
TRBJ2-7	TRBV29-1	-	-	CSVEFGGEQYF	TGCAGCGTTGAATTCGGGGGAGAGCAGTACTTC
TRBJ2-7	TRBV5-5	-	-	CASSYESFSYEQYF	TGTGCCAGCAGCTACGAGAGCTTTTCCTACGAGCAGTACTTC
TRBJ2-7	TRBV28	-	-	CASSSPRSGGFSYEQYF	TGTGCCAGCAGCAGTCCCAGATCCGGGGGTTTCTCCTACGAGCAGTACTTC
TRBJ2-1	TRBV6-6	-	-	CASSSLAGFSYNEQFF	TGTGCCAGCAGTTCTCTTGCAGGGTTTTCCTACAATGAGCAGTTCTTC
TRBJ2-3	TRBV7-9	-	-	CASSQGITDTQYF	TGTGCCAGCAGCCAGGGGATCACAGATACGCAGTATTTT
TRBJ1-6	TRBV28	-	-	CASSSYENSPLHF	TGTGCCAGCAGCAGTTACGAGAATTCACCCCTCCACTTT
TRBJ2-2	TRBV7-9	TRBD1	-	CASRRVDRGKADTGELFF	TGTGCCAGCAGACGGGTCGACAGGGGGAAGGCGGACACCGGGGAGCTGTTTTTT
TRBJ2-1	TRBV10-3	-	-	CAIRTMSEQFF	TGTGCCATCAGGACTATGAGTGAGCAGTTCTTC
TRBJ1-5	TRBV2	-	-	CASSEGSGGGQPQHF	TGTGCCAGCAGTGAGGGTAGTGGGGGCGGACAGCCCCAGCATTTT
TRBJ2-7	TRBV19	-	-	CASSIGPPGGSYEQYF	TGTGCCAGTAGTATAGGACCCCCCGGGGGCTCCTACGAGCAGTACTTC
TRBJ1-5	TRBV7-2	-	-	CASRYGTQPQHF	TGTGCCAGCAGGTACGGGACACAGCCCCAGCATTTT
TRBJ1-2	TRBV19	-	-	CASSADRPVYGYTF	TGTGCCAGTAGTGCCGACAGGCCCGTTTATGGCTACACCTTC
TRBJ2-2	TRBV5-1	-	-	CASTIRVNTGELFF	TGCGCCAGCACAATCCGGGTGAACACCGGGGAGCTGTTTTTT
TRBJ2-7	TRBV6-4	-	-	CASSDSWRESYEQYF	TGTGCCAGCAGTGACTCGTGGCGGGAATCCTACGAGCAGTACTTC
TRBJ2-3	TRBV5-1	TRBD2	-	CASSLWGGLTDTQYF	TGCGCCAGCAGCTTGTGGGGGGGTCTAACAGATACGCAGTATTTT
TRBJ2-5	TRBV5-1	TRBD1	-	CASSLATGGAETQYF	TGCGCCAGCAGCTTGGCCACAGGGGGCGCAGAGACCCAGTACTTC
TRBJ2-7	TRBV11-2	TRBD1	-	CASSPQGTGGVKQYF	TGTGCCAGCAGCCCCCAGGGGACAGGGGGCGTCAAGCAGTACTTC
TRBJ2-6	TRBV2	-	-	CASSAFKGSGANVLTF	TGTGCCAGCAGTGCTTTTAAGGGCTCTGGGGCCAACGTCCTGACTTTC
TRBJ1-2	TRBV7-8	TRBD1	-	CASSSQTGWYGYTF	TGTGCCAGCAGCTCCCAGACAGGGTGGTATGGCTACACCTTC
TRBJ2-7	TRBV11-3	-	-	CASSLDQSEQYF	TGTGCCAGCAGCTTAGATCAGAGCGAGCAGTACTTC
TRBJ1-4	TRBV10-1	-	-	CASSARGRNEKLFF	TGCGCCAGCAGTGCCCGGGGGCGGAATGAAAAACTGTTTTTT
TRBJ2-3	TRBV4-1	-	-	CASSQDRLVTQYF	TGCGCCAGCAGCCAAGATCGGCTTGTTACGCAGTATTTT
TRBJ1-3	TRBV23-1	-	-	CASSQRSGVEGNTIYF	TGCGCCAGCAGTCAAAGATCAGGGGTAGAAGGAAACACCATATATTTT
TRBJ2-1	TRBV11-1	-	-	CASSLRKLTGTEQFF	TGTGCCAGCAGCTTACGAAAATTGACAGGCACTGAGCAGTTCTTC